This TCR beta chain came from a study of control samples from healthy donors and cancer patients. Sequenced by immunoSEQ multiplex PCR; TCRdb stores in-frame clones only, minus some. Of under 95,000 clones in the sample, approximately 91% were seen once. From germline, CDR1 is SGHNT and CDR2 YYREEE (reference sequence). CDR3 length equals 15 residues. V was trimmed by 4 bases and J by 1 base, leaving 9 bases between them. The clonotype was recovered from a woman younger than 45 in good health. The sequencing input was blood. The genes are TRBV5-4 and TRBJ1-6; D is uncertain. This chain's CDR3 is CASSPSDSYNSPLHF. In nucleotides, the CDR3 is TGTGCCAGCAGCCCTTCCGATTCCTATAATTCACCCCTCCACTTT.